This T cell receptor (beta chain) came from a study of T cell changes during pregnancy in multiple sclerosis. Assay used: immunoSEQ multiplex PCR; TCRdb lists only in-frame clones, some missing. Altogether 40,000 to 60,000 clones are present, 92% being singletons, with the ten largest covering less than 0.6%. The CDR3 is made up of 15 amino acids. Trimming at V came to 4 bases and at J to 2 bases, leaving 5 bases not matched to a gene. Germline CDR1 is SGHRS and CDR2 is YFSETQ. Sequenced here: CD4+ T cells from peripheral blood mononuclear cells, sampled in the third trimester of pregnancy. The clonotype comes from a female donor with multiple sclerosis, enrolled in a pregnancy study. V is TRBV5-1 and J is TRBJ2-1, with TRBD1 identical over 8 bases. CDR3 sequence (DNA): TGCGCCAGCAGCATACAGGGGGATACCTACAATGAGCAGTTCTTC. Translating it yields CASSIQGDTYNEQFF.